This is a list of T cell receptor beta chains from one sample in a study of OX40 agonist ivuxolimab in advanced cancers. Assay: immunoSEQ multiplex PCR; the TCRdb copy retains only in-frame clones and omits some. The sample yields around 69,000 clones, approximately 83% seen once. The sequencing here drew on CD4+ or CD8+ T cells sorted from blood, taken in a trial of the OX40 agonist ivuxolimab. These receptor sequences come from an adult with an advanced solid tumor such as melanoma, head and neck, liver or kidney cancer. CDR3s include the opening cysteine and the closing phenylalanine or tryptophan. D genes are given only for firm matches. The size entry is marked missing in some rows and otherwise reads once, few, many or a size class.

DNA	CDR3	J	size	V	D
TGTGCCAGCAGCTTTCTAACCGGGGAGCTGTTTTTT	CASSFLTGELFF	TRBJ2-2	NA	TRBV5-4	NA
TGTGCCAGCAGCACCCGGGGCTCTGGAAACACCATATATTTT	CASSTRGSGNTIYF	TRBJ1-3	once	TRBV11-2	NA
TGTGCCAGCTCACTCATCGTAGAATACACTGAAGCTTTCTTT	CASSLIVEYTEAFF	TRBJ1-1	NA	TRBV18	NA
TGCAGCGGGGTAATGACAGGGCGGAACACTGAAGCTTTCTTT	CSGVMTGRNTEAFF	TRBJ1-1	NA	TRBV29-1	TRBD1
TGTGCCAGCAGCTTAGAGGCGGGAGGCACCTACGAGCAGTACTTC	CASSLEAGGTYEQYF	TRBJ2-7	NA	TRBV11-2	TRBD2
TGTGCCAGCAGCGTACCCGGGACAGTGAACACTGAAGCTTTCTTT	CASSVPGTVNTEAFF	TRBJ1-1	few	TRBV2	TRBD1
TGTGCCAGCTCACCTCCCGGGACAGGCTCAACTAGCTCCTACGAGCAGTACTTC	CASSPPGTGSTSSYEQYF	TRBJ2-7	NA	TRBV18	TRBD1
TGTGCCAGTAGTATAACTTGGGGGACTGGAAACACCATATATTTT	CASSITWGTGNTIYF	TRBJ1-3	NA	TRBV19	NA
TGTGCCAGCAGCCCCCCGGGCAGGGCGCAAGAGACCCAGTACTTC	CASSPPGRAQETQYF	TRBJ2-5	NA	TRBV11-2	NA
TGCGCCAGCAGCCAAGAAATGGGGGTATGGACTGAAGCTTTCTTT	CASSQEMGVWTEAFF	TRBJ1-1	NA	TRBV4-3	NA
TGTGCCAGTAGTTCACAGGGAAAAAACACTGAAGCTTTCTTT	CASSSQGKNTEAFF	TRBJ1-1	NA	TRBV19	NA
TGTGCCAGCATACTTCGCAGCTCTGGGGCCAACGTCCTGACTTTC	CASILRSSGANVLTF	TRBJ2-6	NA	TRBV11-3	NA
TGTGCCATCAGGGGACTAGCGGGAGGGTTCAATGAGCAGTTCTTC	CAIRGLAGGFNEQFF	TRBJ2-1	NA	TRBV10-3	TRBD2
TGCGCCAGCAGCTCGACAGTAAACACTGAAGCTTTCTTT	CASSSTVNTEAFF	TRBJ1-1	NA	TRBV5-1	NA
TGCGCCAGCAGCCAAGATAGCTACGAGCAGTACTTC	CASSQDSYEQYF	TRBJ2-7	NA	TRBV4-1	NA
TGTGCCAGCAGCTTAGGGCAACGGGTCAGCACAGATACGCAGTATTTT	CASSLGQRVSTDTQYF	TRBJ2-3	NA	TRBV11-3	NA
TGTGCCAGCAGCGCTAGCGGGGGACACTACAATGAGCAGTTCTTC	CASSASGGHYNEQFF	TRBJ2-1	NA	TRBV5-4	TRBD2
TGTGCCAGCAGACTCCAGGGAAATTCACCCCTCCACTTT	CASRLQGNSPLHF	TRBJ1-6	NA	TRBV6-1	NA
TGTGCCAGCAGCTTAAAGGGGCGGGGGACCCAGTACTTC	CASSLKGRGTQYF	TRBJ2-5	few	TRBV13	NA
TGTGCCAGTAGTAGAGAGGGACAAGAAGCTTTCTTT	CASSREGQEAFF	TRBJ1-1	NA	TRBV19	NA
TGTGCCAGCAGCTCCGTCGAGCTAGGGGCAGATACGCAGTATTTT	CASSSVELGADTQYF	TRBJ2-3	NA	TRBV7-6	NA
TGCGCCAGCAGCTGGAACAGGGGGCGGGATACGCAGTATTTT	CASSWNRGRDTQYF	TRBJ2-3	NA	TRBV5-1	TRBD1
TGTGCCAGCAGCTTACGACGCTTTGGGGGACAGGGATTGTACGAGCAGTACTTC	CASSLRRFGGQGLYEQYF	TRBJ2-7	NA	TRBV11-2	TRBD1
TGTGCCAGCAGATACGACAGGGCGAGCACCGGGGAGCTGTTTTTT	CASRYDRASTGELFF	TRBJ2-2	NA	TRBV6-5	TRBD1
TGCGCCAGCAGCCAAGAGGTTACGAGTAATCAGCCCCAGCATTTT	CASSQEVTSNQPQHF	TRBJ1-5	few	TRBV4-3	NA
TGTGCCAGCAGCCGTAGCGGGAGTCGGACCGGGGAGCTGTTTTTT	CASSRSGSRTGELFF	TRBJ2-2	NA	TRBV7-3	TRBD2
TGTGCCAGCAGTTTCGGGACAGGGGGCAGGCAGCCCCAGCATTTT	CASSFGTGGRQPQHF	TRBJ1-5	NA	TRBV28	TRBD1
TGTGCCAGCAGCCAAGAAGGGTGGGGACAGGGGAACTACGAGCAGTACTTC	CASSQEGWGQGNYEQYF	TRBJ2-7	NA	TRBV14	TRBD1
TGTGCCAGCAGCTACCAGTGGCGGGACACTGAAGCTTTCTTT	CASSYQWRDTEAFF	TRBJ1-1	once	TRBV28	NA